Presented here are 21 T cell receptor beta chains from one specimen sequenced in a study of blood T cell repertoires in COVID-19. The assay was immunoSEQ multiplex PCR, and TCRdb's table has in-frame clones only and misses some. The table lists around 210,000 clones, around 92% of them singletons. Sequencing input: PBMCs or T cells enriched from blood (not recorded which). These receptors were taken from a woman younger than 35 who had recovered from COVID-19.

This clone was picked up one time. V is TRBV9 and J is TRBJ2-3; TRBD1 matches 7 bases. The trim removed 2 bases at V and 4 bases at J, leaving 19 bases unmatched. Germline V gene sequence: CDR1 SGDLS, CDR2 YYNGEE. This CDR3 contains 19 residues. CDR3 sequence (DNA): TGTGCCAGCAGCGTTAACCGGGACAGACATTCTTTTGATCCAGATACGCAGTATTTT. Its protein is CASSVNRDRHSFDPDTQYF.

CDR3 nucleotides: TGTGCCAGCAGCCCTTCGGGACTGCGTTTACTGGGCTACACCTTC. Translated, it gives CASSPSGLRLLGYTF. The genes are TRBV14 and TRBJ1-2, with D possibly matching TRBD1 (5 bases). The V end was cut by 4 bases, the J end by 8 bases, with 20 bases between. The CDR3 is 15 residues long. CDR1 is SGHDN and CDR2 is FVKESK in the germline V gene.

The chain has TRBV18 and TRBJ1-6; D unresolved. CDR3 size: 12 residues. Germline V CDR1 and CDR2: KGHSH, LQKENI. Deletions cut 2 bases from V and 8 bases from J, with 4 bases between. The CDR3 is CASSPADSPLHF. The CDR3 DNA reads TGTGCCAGCTCACCAGCGGATTCACCCCTCCACTTT.

The chain carries TRBV28 and TRBJ1-6; D may be TRBD1 (5 bases). V was shortened by 7 bases and J by 4 bases, with 14 bases between the two germline ends. In germline, CDR1 is MDHEN, CDR2 SYDVKM. The CDR3 runs to 15 residues. For the CDR3, the DNA is TGTGCCAGCATTTGGGGGGGGGATTATAATTCACCCCTCCACTTT. This gives the protein CASIWGGDYNSPLHF.

The J gene is TRBJ1-5, the V gene TRBV28, with 10 nucleotides matching TRBD1. The J segment lost 6 bases and the V segment lost 4 bases, leaving 6 bases of the junction unmatched. The CDR3 spans 15 residues. Per germline, CDR1 MDHEN and CDR2 SYDVKM. CDR3 amino acids: CASSSGTGVTQPQHF. The CDR3 region has the DNA TGTGCCAGCAGTTCCGGGACAGGGGTAACTCAGCCCCAGCATTTT.

The V call is TRBV5-5, the J call TRBJ1-6, with D tentatively TRBD1 (6 bases). Germline V gene sequence: CDR1 SGHKS, CDR2 YYEKEE (reference sequence). The CDR3 extends over 14 amino acids. V lost 1 base and J 17 bases, leaving 19 bases between the germline ends. CDR3 sequence: CASSLPYQGSPIHF. In DNA form, the CDR3 reads TGTGCCAGCAGCTTGCCTTACCAGGGGTCCCCGATCCACTTT.

The gene calls are TRBV4-2 and TRBJ2-3, with a possible D match to TRBD2 (6 bases). The CDR3 sequence is 14 residues long. The germline gives CDR1 LGHNA, CDR2 YNFKEQ. Trimming stripped 3 bases from V and 1 base from J, with 8 bases between. This CDR3 is CASSQGLGTDTQYF. The CDR3, as DNA: TGTGCCAGCAGCCAGGGACTCGGCACAGATACGCAGTATTTT.

This CDR3 is CASSLSGVDTIYF. Here the CDR3 DNA reads TGTGCCAGCAGCTTGTCGGGGGTTGACACCATATATTTT. The genes are TRBV5-6 and TRBJ1-3; tentative D call: TRBD1 (5 bases). V was clipped by 1 base and J by 8 bases, with 10 bases between them. The V gene's germline CDR1 is SGHDT and CDR2 YYEEEE. This CDR3 has 13 residues.

The J gene is TRBJ1-1, the V gene TRBV5-4, with D perhaps TRBD1 (6 bases). Germline V gene data show CDR1 as SGHNT and CDR2 as YYREEE (reference sequence). V shed 4 bases and J shed 2 bases, with 21 bases lying between them. The CDR3 sequence is 17 residues long. The CDR3 DNA follows: TGTGCCAGCAGCCGGGGGGGCGGATTGGGGCCTAACACTGAAGCTTTCTTT. Encoded protein: CASSRGGGLGPNTEAFF.

The chain joins TRBV7-9 to TRBJ1-1; perhaps TRBD1 as D (5 bases). This CDR3 has 16 amino acids. Germline CDR1 and CDR2: SEHNR and FQNEAQ (reference sequence). The V gene lost 2 bases and the J gene lost 2 bases, with 15 bases spanning the gap. The CDR3 sequence is CASSLSYGGANTEAFF. CDR3 nucleotide sequence: TGTGCCAGCAGCTTATCTTACGGGGGAGCTAACACTGAAGCTTTCTTT.

This chain links TRBV25-1 with TRBJ2-3, with D possibly TRBD1 on 6 matching bases. V lost 10 bases and J 4 bases, leaving 21 bases between the germline ends. The germline V gene encodes CDR1 MGHDK and CDR2 SYGVNS. This CDR3 region has 15 residues. CDR3 DNA sequence: TGTGCCACCACCTCGACAGGCCGGGTGGCAGATACGCAGTATTTT. It encodes CATTSTGRVADTQYF. Supplemented by reference TRBV25-1 and TRBJ2-3, the full variable domain reads EADIYQTPRYLVIGTGKKITLECSQTMGHDKMYWYQQDPGMELHLIHYSYGVNSTEKGDLSSESTVSRIRTEHFPLTLESARPSHTSQYLCATTSTGRVADTQYFGPGTRLTVL.

The CDR3 here is CASSPYRDTYEQYF. The CDR3 DNA follows: TGTGCCAGCAGTCCTTACAGGGATACCTACGAGCAGTACTTC. The chain links TRBV9 to TRBJ2-7; D perhaps matches TRBD1 (6 bases). V was trimmed by 5 bases and J by 2 bases, leaving 14 bases between them. Germline CDR1 and CDR2: SGDLS and YYNGEE. The CDR3 spans 14 residues.

This rearrangement joins TRBV7-9 to TRBJ1-1; D not certain. Germline V gives CDR1 SEHNR, CDR2 FQNEAQ (reference sequence). The CDR3 is 15 amino acids. The V and J ends lost 3 bases and 0 bases respectively, with 11 bases between them. The CDR3 bases are TGTGCCAGCAGCTTTGGCGGAGTCCTGAACACTGAAGCTTTCTTT. It translates to CASSFGGVLNTEAFF. Drawing the rest from reference TRBV7-9 and TRBJ1-1, the complete variable domain is DTGVSQNPRHKITKRGQNVTFRCDPISEHNRLYWYRQTLGQGPEFLTYFQNEAQLEKSRLLSDRFSAERPKGSFSTLEIQRTEQGDSAMYLCASSFGGVLNTEAFFGQGTRLTVV.

This chain uses TRBV6-2 or TRBV6-3 with TRBJ1-1; 7 nucleotides match TRBD1. The CDR3 length is 13 residues. CDR1 MNHEY and CDR2 SVGEGT come from the germline V gene. Trimming cost V 5 bases and J 5 bases; bases outside gene matches: 5. The CDR3 loop reads CASSPQGRTEAFF. CDR3 DNA: TGTGCCAGCAGTCCACAGGGGAGGACTGAAGCTTTCTTT.

The chain links TRBV29-1 to TRBJ1-2; D perhaps matches TRBD1 (5 bases). The V end lost 5 bases, the J end lost 1 base, and 11 bases lay between the germline ends. CDR1 is SQVTM and CDR2 is ANQGSEA in the germline V gene. This CDR3 is 13 amino acids long. CDR3 DNA sequence: TGCAGCGTTCCTGTAGGGGTTAACTATGGCTACACCTTC. Its protein product is CSVPVGVNYGYTF. Drawing the rest from reference TRBV29-1 and TRBJ1-2, the complete variable domain is SAVISQKPSRDICQRGTSLTIQCQVDSQVTMMFWYRQQPGQSLTLIATANQGSEATYESGFVIDKFPISRPNLTFSTLTVSNMSPEDSSIYLCSVPVGVNYGYTFGSGTRLTVV.

CDR3 in DNA: TGCGCCAGCAGTGAGTCCCAGGGGCAGTACTTC. Its translation: CASSESQGQYF. This sequence joins TRBV10-2 and TRBJ2-7; D might be TRBD1 (5 bases). Germline assignment: CDR1 WSHSY and CDR2 SAAADI. The CDR3 spans 11 residues. V was pared by 0 bases and J by 9 bases, with 6 bases between.

The genes are TRBV24-1 and TRBJ2-5; TRBD1 agrees at 9 bases. Germline assignment: CDR1 KGHDR and CDR2 SFDVKD. CDR3 length equals 18 residues. Trimming removed 2 bases from V and 2 bases from J; junction bases left unmatched: 11. The DNA for the CDR3 is TGTGCCACCAGTGATTCCGCCGGGACAGGGAGTGGGCAAGAGACCCAGTACTTC. Protein product: CATSDSAGTGSGQETQYF.

This chain connects TRBV2 to TRBJ2-4; 8 bases align to TRBD1. There are 15 residues in the CDR3. CDR1 SNHLY and CDR2 FYNNEI come from the germline V gene. The V and J ends lost 1 base and 4 bases, in that order; junction bases with no gene match: 3. CDR3 residues: CASSEDRGVKNIQYF. CDR3 coding DNA: TGTGCCAGCAGTGAAGACAGGGGGGTAAAAAACATTCAGTACTTC.

This clone is a singleton in its sample. This sequence joins TRBV27 and TRBJ2-7, with D possibly TRBD2 on 5 matching bases. CDR3 length: 14 residues. Germline lookup yields CDR1 MNHEY and CDR2 SMNVEV (reference sequence). Trimming pared 3 bases from V and 1 base from J, leaving 10 bases between. This chain's CDR3 is CASSLAGLSYEQYF. The CDR3 coding sequence is TGTGCCAGCAGTTTGGCGGGTTTGTCCTACGAGCAGTACTTC.

The chain links TRBV27 to TRBJ2-3; TRBD1 might be the D (7 bases). The CDR3 has 13 amino acids. The V gene's germline CDR1 is MNHEY and CDR2 SMNVEV (reference sequence). V was pared by 6 bases and J by 5 bases, with 12 bases between. CDR3 sequence: CASRTQGGDTQYF. CDR3 DNA: TGTGCCAGCAGAACTCAGGGGGGAGATACGCAGTATTTT.

The V call is TRBV29-1, the J call TRBJ2-1, with D perhaps TRBD1 (5 bases). The CDR3 is made up of 14 amino acids. Germline CDR1 SQVTM, CDR2 ANQGSEA. V gave up 0 bases and J gave up 7 bases, with 13 bases separating them. CDR3 bases: TGCAGCGTTGAAGATCCCAGGGCTAGGAATGAGCAGTTCTTC. Protein product: CSVEDPRARNEQFF.